One TCR beta chain is described in this entry. Germline trimming cut 4 bases from V and 3 bases from J; bases unmatched to any gene: 17. This CDR3 has 18 residues. CDR1 and CDR2 (germline): MNHNS, SASEGT. The data stem from a study of blood T cell repertoires in COVID-19. Across the study: COVID-19 samples, acute and convalescent, were from the United States, Italy and Spain. The cDNA or gDNA used as material had been derived from T cells, B-cell-depleted T cells, or PBMCs.

As processed by the authors: Nucleated cell counts were estimated from reference gene primer amplification. Some clones are missing from TCRdb's copy, which holds only in-frame ones; the method was immunoSEQ multiplex PCR. V, J and clone size derive from that table, while D and trimming were established from the DNA sequence. The table shows some 80,000 clones, with 60% to 80% occurring only once. The chain employs TRBV6-1 and TRBJ1-1; 7 bases line up with TRBD1. The TCR originated in a man in his 60s with COVID-19, enrolled during active disease. The sample taken for sequencing was peripheral blood. The CDR3 loop reads CASSVLVSGGGPDTEAFF. CDR3 DNA sequence: TGTGCCAGCAGTGTTCTCGTATCAGGGGGAGGCCCGGACACTGAAGCTTTCTTT.